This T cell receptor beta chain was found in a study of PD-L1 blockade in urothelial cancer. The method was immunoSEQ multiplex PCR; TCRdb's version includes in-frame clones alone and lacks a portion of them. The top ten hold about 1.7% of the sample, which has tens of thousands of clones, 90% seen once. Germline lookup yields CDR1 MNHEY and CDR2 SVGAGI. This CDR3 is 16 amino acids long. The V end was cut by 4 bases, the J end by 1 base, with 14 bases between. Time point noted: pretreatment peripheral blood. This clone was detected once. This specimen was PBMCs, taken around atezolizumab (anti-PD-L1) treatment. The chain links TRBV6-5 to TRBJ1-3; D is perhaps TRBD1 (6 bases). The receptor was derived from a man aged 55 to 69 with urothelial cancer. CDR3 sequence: CASSSGGRRSGNTIYF. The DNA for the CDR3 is TGTGCCAGCAGTTCCGGGGGGCGCAGATCTGGAAACACCATATATTTT.